Each of the 8 T cell receptor beta chains below was sequenced from the same sample in a study of cytomegalovirus exposure and HLA in healthy donors. Sequencing used immunoSEQ multiplex PCR; TCRdb keeps in-frame clones, though not all of them. The table lists over 250,000 clones, just over 85% of them singletons, with approximately 1% in the top ten. The source material was PBMCs. Source of these receptors: a woman aged 18 to 35 in good health and CMV-seronegative.

This chain connects TRBV27 to TRBJ2-7; D uncertain. Germline V CDR1 and CDR2: MNHEY, SMNVEV (reference sequence). V lost 1 base to trimming and J lost 3 bases, with 10 bases between them. The CDR3 covers 14 residues. DNA for the CDR3: TGTGCCAGCAGTTTATTAGTTAATAGCTACGAGCAGTACTTC. This sequence encodes CASSLLVNSYEQYF.

The J gene is TRBJ1-1, the V gene TRBV27; TRBD1 might be the D (5 bases). The CDR3 runs to 13 residues. Trimming removed 4 bases from V and 0 bases from J, with 6 bases in between. Germline V gene data show CDR1 as MNHEY and CDR2 as SMNVEV (reference sequence). The DNA of the CDR3 is TGTGCCAGCAGTTCGACAGTGAACACTGAAGCTTTCTTT. It encodes CASSSTVNTEAFF.

As DNA, the CDR3 is TGTGCCAGCAGTGGGAAAGGGGGAAATCACTTGGCCTACAATGAGCAGTTCTTC. It specifies CASSGKGGNHLAYNEQFF. V and J are TRBV27 and TRBJ2-1; a possible D gene is TRBD1 (6 bases). The germline V gene has CDR1 MNHEY and CDR2 SMNVEV (reference sequence). V lost 5 bases and J lost 2, with 22 bases in between. The CDR3 has 18 amino acids.

The chain joins TRBV4-3 to TRBJ1-2; perhaps TRBD1 as D (6 bases). CDR1 is LGHNA and CDR2 is YSLEER in the germline V gene. The ends were cut back, 3 bases at V and 1 base at J, with 15 bases in the middle. This CDR3 has 16 amino acids. CDR3 protein: CASSQLTGSSNYGYTF. The CDR3 region has the DNA TGCGCCAGCAGCCAGCTAACAGGGAGTAGTAACTATGGCTACACCTTC.

This clone was seen more than once but under ten times. V and J are TRBV7-8 and TRBJ2-7, with D tentatively TRBD1 (6 bases). The germline CDR1 and CDR2 sequences are SGHVS and FQNEAQ. Trimming removed 5 bases at V and 6 bases at J, with 17 bases between. This CDR3 spans 14 amino acids. The CDR3 here is CASSRHGTTPEQYF. The CDR3 DNA is TGTGCCAGCAGCCGTCACGGGACAACGCCCGAGCAGTACTTC.

The chain combines TRBV28 with TRBJ1-2; the match to TRBD1 covers 12 bases. This CDR3 has 16 amino acids. Per the germline V gene, CDR1 is MDHEN and CDR2 is SYDVKM. The J segment lost 4 bases and the V segment lost 5 bases, leaving 8 bases of the junction unmatched. The CDR3, as DNA: TGTGCCAGCAGTCGGGGACAGGGGGCGCCGGGCTATGGCTACACCTTC. Translating gives CASSRGQGAPGYGYTF.

The chain joins TRBV12-5 to TRBJ2-7; 9 bases align to TRBD1. The V segment lost 6 bases and the J segment 7 bases; nucleotides outside the gene matches: 10. From germline, CDR1 is LGHNT and CDR2 FRNRAP. The CDR3 loop spans 14 amino acids. CDR3 residues: CASGNRGPVGEQYF. The CDR3 DNA reads TGTGCTAGTGGGAACAGGGGGCCGGTTGGGGAGCAGTACTTC.

The sample holds a few counts of this clone. The CDR3 DNA sequence: TGTGCCAGCAGTTACTCCCGAGGGGGTGGAAACATTCAGTACTTC. Encoded protein: CASSYSRGGGNIQYF. This chain joins TRBV6-5 and TRBJ2-4; TRBD1 is a possible D gene (6 bases). The V and J ends lost 0 bases and 6 bases respectively, with 12 bases between them. CDR3 length: 15 residues. Germline V gives CDR1 MNHEY, CDR2 SVGAGI.